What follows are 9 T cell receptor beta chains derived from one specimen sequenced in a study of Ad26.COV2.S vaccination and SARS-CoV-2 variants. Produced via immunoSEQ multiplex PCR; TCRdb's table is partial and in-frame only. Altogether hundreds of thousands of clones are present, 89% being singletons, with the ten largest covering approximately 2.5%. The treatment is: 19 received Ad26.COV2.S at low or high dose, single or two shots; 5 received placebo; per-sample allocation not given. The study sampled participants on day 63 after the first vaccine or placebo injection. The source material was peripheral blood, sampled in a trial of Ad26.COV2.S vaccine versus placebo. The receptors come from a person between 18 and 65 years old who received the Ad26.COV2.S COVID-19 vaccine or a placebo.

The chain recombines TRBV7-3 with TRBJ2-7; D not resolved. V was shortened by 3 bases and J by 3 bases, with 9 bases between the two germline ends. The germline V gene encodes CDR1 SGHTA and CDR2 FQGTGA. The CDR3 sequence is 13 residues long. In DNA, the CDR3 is TGTGCCAGCAGCTTGGGCTACGGCTACGAGCAGTACGTC. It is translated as CASSLGYGYEQYV.

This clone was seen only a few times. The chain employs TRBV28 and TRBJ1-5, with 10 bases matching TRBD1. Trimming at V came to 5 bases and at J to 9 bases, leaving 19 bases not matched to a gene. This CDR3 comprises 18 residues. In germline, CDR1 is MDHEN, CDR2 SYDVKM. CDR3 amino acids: CASSQHSLGTGDGWPQHF. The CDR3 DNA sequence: TGTGCCAGCAGTCAACATTCGTTAGGGACAGGGGACGGGTGGCCCCAGCATTTT.

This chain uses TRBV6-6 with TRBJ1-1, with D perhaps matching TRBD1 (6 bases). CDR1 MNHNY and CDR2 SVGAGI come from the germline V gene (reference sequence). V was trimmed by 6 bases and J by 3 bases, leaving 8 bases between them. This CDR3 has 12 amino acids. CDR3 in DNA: TGTGCCAGCAGCACAGGGTACACTGAAGCTTTCTTT. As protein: CASSTGYTEAFF.

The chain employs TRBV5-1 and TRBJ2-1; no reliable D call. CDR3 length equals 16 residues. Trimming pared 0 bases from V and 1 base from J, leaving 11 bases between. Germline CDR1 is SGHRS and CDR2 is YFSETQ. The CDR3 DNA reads TGCGCCAGCAGCTTGGAGAACTACCAGTCCTACAATGAGCAGTTCTTC. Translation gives CASSLENYQSYNEQFF.

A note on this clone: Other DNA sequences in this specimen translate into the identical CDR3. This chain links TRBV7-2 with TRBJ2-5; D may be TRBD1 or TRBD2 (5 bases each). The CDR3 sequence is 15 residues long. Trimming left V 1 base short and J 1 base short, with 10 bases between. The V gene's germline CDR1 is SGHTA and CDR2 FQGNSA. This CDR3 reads CASSLVGTGQETQYF. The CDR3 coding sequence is TGTGCCAGCAGCTTAGTAGGGACCGGCCAAGAGACCCAGTACTTC.

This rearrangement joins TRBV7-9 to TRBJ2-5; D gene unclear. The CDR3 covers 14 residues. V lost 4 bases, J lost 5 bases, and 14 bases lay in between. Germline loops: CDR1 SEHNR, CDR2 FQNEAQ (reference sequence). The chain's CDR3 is CASSSSDWAETQYF. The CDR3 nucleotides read TGTGCCAGCAGCTCCTCCGATTGGGCGGAGACCCAGTACTTC.

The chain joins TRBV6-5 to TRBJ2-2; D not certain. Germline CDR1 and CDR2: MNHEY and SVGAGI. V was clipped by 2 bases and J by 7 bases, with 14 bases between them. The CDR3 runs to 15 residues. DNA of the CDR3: TGTGCCAGCAGTTACGATTGGGCCAGCTTCGGGGAGCTGTTTTTT. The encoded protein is CASSYDWASFGELFF.

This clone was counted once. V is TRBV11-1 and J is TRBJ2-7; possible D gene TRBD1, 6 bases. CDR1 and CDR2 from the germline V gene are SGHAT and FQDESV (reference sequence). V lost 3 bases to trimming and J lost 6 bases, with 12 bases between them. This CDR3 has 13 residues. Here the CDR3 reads CASSLQGQLEQYV. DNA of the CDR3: TGTGCCAGCAGCTTGCAGGGGCAGCTCGAGCAGTACGTC.

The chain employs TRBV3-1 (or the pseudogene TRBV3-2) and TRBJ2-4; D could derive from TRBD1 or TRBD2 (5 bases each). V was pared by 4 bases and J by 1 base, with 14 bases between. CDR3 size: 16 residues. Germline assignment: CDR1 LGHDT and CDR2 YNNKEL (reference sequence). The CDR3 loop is CASSLTQWGAKNIQYF. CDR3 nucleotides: TGTGCCAGCAGCCTTACTCAGTGGGGGGCCAAAAACATTCAGTACTTC.